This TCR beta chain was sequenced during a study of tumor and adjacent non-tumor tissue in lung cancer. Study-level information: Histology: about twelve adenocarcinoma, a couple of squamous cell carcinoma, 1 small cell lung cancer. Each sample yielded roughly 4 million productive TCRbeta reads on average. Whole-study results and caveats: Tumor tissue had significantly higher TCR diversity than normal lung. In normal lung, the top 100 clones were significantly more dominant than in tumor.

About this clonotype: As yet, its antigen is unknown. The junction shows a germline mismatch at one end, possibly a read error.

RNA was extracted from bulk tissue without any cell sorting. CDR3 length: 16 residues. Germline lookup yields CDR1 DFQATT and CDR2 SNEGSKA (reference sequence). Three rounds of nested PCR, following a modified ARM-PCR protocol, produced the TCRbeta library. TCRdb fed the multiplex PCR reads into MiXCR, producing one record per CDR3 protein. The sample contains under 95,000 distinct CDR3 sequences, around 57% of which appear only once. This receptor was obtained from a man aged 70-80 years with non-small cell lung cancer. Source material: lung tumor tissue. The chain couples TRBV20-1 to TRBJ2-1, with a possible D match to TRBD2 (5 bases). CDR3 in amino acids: CSAMTSFAGPYNQQFF. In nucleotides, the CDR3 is TGCAGTGCTATGACCTCCTTTGCGGGCCCCTACAATCAGCAGTTCTTC.